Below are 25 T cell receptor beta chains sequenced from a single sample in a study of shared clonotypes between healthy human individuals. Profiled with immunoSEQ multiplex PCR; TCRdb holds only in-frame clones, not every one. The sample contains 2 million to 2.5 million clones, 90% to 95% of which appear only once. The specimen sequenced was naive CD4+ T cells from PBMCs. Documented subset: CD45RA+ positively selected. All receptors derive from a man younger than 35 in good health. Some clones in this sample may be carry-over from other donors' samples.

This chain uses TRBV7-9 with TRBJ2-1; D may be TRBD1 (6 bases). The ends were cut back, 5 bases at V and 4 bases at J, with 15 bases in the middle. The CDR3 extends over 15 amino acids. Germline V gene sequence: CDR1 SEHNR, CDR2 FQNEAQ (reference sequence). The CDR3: CASSPLGTPYNEQFF. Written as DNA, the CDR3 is TGTGCCAGCAGCCCTTTGGGGACACCATACAATGAGCAGTTCTTC. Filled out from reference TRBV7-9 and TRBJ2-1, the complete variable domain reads DTGVSQNPRHKITKRGQNVTFRCDPISEHNRLYWYRQTLGQGPEFLTYFQNEAQLEKSRLLSDRFSAERPKGSFSTLEIQRTEQGDSAMYLCASSPLGTPYNEQFFGPGTRLTVL.

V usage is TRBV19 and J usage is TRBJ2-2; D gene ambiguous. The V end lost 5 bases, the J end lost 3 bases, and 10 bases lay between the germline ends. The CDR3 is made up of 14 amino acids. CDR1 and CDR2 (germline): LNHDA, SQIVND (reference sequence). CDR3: CASSLSDHTGELFF. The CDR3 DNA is TGTGCCAGTAGTCTCTCGGACCACACCGGGGAGCTGTTTTTT.

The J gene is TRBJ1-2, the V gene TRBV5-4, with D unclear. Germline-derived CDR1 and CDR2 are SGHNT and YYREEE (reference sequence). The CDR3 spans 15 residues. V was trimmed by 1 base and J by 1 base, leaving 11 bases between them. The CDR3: CASSLWRSLNYGYTF. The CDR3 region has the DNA TGTGCCAGCAGCTTGTGGCGGAGTCTTAACTATGGCTACACCTTC.

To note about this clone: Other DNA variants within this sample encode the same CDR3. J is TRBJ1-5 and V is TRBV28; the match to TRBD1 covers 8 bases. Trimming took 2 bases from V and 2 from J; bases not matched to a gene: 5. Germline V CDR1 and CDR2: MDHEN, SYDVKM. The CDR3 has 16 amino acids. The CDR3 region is CASSLGAGGGNQPQHF. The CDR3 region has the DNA TGTGCCAGCAGTTTAGGCGCAGGGGGCGGCAATCAGCCCCAGCATTTT.

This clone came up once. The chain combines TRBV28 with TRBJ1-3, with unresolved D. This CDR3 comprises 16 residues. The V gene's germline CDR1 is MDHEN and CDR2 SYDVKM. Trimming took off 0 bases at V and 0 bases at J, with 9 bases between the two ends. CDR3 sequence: CASSLWPKSSGNTIYF. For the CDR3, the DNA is TGTGCCAGCAGTTTATGGCCGAAAAGCTCTGGAAACACCATATATTTT.

CDR3 coding DNA: TGTGCCAGCAGTGAACCCCCCAGGCGGGAGGAGGGTGAGCAGTTCTTC. This encodes CASSEPPRREEGEQFF. J is TRBJ2-1 and V is TRBV6-1; 8 bases map to TRBD2. CDR1 is MNHNS and CDR2 is SASEGT in the germline V gene. Germline trimming cut 2 bases from V and 9 bases from J; bases unmatched to any gene: 12. The CDR3 runs 16 residues.

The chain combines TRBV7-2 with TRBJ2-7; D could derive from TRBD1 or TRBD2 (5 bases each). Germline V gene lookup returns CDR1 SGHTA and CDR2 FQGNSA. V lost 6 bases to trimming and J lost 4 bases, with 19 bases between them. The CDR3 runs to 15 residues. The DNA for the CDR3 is TGTGCCAGCAGGCAACCGGGACCGCCAGGGTACGAGCAGTACTTC. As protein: CASRQPGPPGYEQYF.

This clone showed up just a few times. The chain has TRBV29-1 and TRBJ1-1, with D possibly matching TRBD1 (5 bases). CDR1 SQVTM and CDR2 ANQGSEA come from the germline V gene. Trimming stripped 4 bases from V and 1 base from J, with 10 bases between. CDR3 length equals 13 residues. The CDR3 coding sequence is TGCAGCGTTGCCACGCAGGGGAACACTGAAGCTTTCTTT. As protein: CSVATQGNTEAFF.

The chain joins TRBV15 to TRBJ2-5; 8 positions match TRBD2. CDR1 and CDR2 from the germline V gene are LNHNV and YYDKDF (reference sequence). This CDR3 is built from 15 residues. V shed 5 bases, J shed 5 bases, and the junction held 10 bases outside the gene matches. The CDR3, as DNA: TGTGCCACCAGCCGAAGGGCGGGAGGTCTTGAGACCCAGTACTTC. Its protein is CATSRRAGGLETQYF. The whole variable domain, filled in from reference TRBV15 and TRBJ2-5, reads DAMVIQNPRYQVTQFGKPVTLSCSQTLNHNVMYWYQQKSSQAPKLLFHYYDKDFNNEADTPDNFQSRRPNTSFCFLDIRSPGLGDTAMYLCATSRRAGGLETQYFGPGTRLLVL.

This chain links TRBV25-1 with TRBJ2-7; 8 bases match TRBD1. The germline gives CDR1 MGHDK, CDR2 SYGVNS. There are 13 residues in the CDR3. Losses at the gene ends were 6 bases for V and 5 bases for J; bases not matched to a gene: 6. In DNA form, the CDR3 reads TGTGCCAGCAGGAGAACAGGGGGTAACGAGCAGTACTTC. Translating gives CASRRTGGNEQYF.

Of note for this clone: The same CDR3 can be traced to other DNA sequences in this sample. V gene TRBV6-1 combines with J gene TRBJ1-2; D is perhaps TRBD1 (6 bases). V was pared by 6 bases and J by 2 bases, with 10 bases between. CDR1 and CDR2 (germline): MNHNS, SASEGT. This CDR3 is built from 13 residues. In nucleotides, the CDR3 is TGTGCCAGCAGCGCGGGACAAAACTATGGCTACACCTTC. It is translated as CASSAGQNYGYTF.

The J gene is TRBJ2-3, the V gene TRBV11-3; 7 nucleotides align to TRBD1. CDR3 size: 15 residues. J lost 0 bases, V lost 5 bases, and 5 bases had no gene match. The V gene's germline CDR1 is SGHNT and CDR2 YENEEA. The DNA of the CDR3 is TGTGCCAGCAGCCCGACAGGGTTTAGCACAGATACGCAGTATTTT. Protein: CASSPTGFSTDTQYF.

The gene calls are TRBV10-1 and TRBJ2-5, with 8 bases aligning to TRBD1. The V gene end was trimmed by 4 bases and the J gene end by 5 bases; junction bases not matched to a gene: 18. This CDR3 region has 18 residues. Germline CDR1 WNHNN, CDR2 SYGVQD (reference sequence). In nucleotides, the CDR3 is TGCGCCAGCAGTGCACTCGCCACCTTGGACAGGGAAGGGGAGACCCAGTACTTC. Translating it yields CASSALATLDREGETQYF.

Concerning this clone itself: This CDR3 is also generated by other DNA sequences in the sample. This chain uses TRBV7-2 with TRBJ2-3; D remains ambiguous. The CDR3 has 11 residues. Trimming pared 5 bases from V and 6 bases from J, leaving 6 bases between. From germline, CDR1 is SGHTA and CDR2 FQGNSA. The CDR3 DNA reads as TGTGCCAGCAGCCTTCCGGATACGCAGTATTTT. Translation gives CASSLPDTQYF.

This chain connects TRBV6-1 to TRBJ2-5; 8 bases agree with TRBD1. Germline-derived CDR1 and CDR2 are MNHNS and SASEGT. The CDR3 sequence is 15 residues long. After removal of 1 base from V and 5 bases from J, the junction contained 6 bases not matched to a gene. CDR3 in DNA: TGTGCCAGCAGTGAAGGCGACAGGGGTTACGAGACCCAGTACTTC. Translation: CASSEGDRGYETQYF.

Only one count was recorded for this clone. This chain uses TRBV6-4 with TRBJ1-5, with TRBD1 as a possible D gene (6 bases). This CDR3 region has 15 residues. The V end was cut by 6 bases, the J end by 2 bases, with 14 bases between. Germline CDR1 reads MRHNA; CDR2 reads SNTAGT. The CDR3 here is CASSPGASGNQPQHF. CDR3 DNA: TGTGCCAGCAGCCCAGGGGCGTCGGGCAATCAGCCCCAGCATTTT.

CDR3 DNA sequence: TGTGCCAGCAGCCTCGGGGTTGTAGCGTACAATGAGCAGTTCTTC. Its translation: CASSLGVVAYNEQFF. The chain joins TRBV7-3 to TRBJ2-1, with a possible D match to TRBD2 (5 bases). V lost 5 bases, J lost 4 bases, and 15 bases lay in between. This CDR3 is built from 15 residues. Germline V lookup: CDR1 SGHTA, CDR2 FQGTGA.

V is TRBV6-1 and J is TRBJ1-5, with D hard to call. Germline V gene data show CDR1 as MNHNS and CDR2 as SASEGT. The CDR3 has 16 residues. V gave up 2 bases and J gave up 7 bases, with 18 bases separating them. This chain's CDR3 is CASSELRASQGQPQHF. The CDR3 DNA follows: TGTGCCAGCAGTGAACTACGAGCTTCTCAAGGGCAGCCCCAGCATTTT.

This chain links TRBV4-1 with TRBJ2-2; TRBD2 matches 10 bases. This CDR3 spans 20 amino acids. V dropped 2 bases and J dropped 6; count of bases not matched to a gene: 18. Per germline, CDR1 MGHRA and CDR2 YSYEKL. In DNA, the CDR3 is TGCGCCAGCAGCCAACTAACCGGACTAGCGGCAAGCCCCTGGTCCGGGGAGCTGTTTTTT. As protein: CASSQLTGLAASPWSGELFF.

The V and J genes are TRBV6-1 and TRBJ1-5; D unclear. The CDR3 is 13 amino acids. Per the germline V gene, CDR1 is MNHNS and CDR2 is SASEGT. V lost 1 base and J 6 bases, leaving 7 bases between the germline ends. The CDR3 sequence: CASSEVMGQPQHF. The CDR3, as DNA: TGTGCCAGCAGTGAAGTAATGGGTCAGCCCCAGCATTTT.

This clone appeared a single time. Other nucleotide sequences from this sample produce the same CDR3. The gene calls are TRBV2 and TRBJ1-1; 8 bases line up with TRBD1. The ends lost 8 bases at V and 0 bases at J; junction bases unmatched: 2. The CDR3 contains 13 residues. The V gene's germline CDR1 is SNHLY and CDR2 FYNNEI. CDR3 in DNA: TGTGCCAGCGACAGGGGTTTGAACACTGAAGCTTTCTTT. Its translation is CASDRGLNTEAFF.

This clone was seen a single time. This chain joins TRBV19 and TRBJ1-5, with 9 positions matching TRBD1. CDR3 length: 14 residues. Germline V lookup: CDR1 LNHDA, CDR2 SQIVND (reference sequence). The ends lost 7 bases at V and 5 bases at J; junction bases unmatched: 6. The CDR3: CASNIRDRDQPQHF. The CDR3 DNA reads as TGTGCCAGTAATATCCGGGACAGGGATCAGCCCCAGCATTTT. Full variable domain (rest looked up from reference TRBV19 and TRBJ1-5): DGGITQSPKYLFRKEGQNVTLSCEQNLNHDAMYWYRQDPGQGLRLIYYSQIVNDFQKGDIAEGYSVSREKKESFPLTVTSAQKNPTAFYLCASNIRDRDQPQHFGDGTRLSIL.

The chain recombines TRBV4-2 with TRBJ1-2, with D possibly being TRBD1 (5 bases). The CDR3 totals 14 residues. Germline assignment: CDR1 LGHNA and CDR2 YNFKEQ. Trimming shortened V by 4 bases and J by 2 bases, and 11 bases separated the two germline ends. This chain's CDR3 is CASSPPDRNYGYTF. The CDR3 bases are TGTGCCAGCAGCCCACCCGACAGAAACTATGGCTACACCTTC.

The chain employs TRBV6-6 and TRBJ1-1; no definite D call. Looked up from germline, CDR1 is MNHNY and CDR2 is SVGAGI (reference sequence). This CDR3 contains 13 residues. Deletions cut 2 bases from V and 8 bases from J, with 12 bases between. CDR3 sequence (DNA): TGTGCCAGCAGTTACCAACAGTCATTAGAAGCTTTCTTT. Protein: CASSYQQSLEAFF.

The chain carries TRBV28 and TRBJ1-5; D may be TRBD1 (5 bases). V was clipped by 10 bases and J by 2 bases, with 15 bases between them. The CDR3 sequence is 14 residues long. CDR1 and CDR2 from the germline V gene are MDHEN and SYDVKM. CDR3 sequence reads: CATLGGLGNQPQHF. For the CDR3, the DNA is TGTGCCACCCTGGGGGGGTTGGGCAATCAGCCCCAGCATTTT. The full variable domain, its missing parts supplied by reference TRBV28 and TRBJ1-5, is DVKVTQSSRYLVKRTGEKVFLECVQDMDHENMFWYRQDPGLGLRLIYFSYDVKMKEKGDIPEGYSVSREKKERFSLILESASTNQTSMYLCATLGGLGNQPQHFGDGTRLSIL.